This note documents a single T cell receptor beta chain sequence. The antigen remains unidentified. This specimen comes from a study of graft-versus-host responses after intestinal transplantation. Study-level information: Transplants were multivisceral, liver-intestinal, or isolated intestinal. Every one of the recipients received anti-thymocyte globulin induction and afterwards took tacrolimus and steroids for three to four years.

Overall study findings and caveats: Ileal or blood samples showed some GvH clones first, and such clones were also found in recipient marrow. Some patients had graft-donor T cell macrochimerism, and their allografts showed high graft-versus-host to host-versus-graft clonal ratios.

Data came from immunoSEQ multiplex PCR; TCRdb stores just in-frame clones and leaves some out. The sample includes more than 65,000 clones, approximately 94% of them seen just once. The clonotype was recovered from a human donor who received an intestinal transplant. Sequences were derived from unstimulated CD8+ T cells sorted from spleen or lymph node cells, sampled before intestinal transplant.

CDR3 in amino acids: CASSYAQSSYEQYF. CDR3 coding DNA: TGTGCCAGCAGCTACGCACAGAGCTCCTACGAGCAGTACTTC. This rearrangement joins TRBV7-8 to TRBJ2-7; D is undetermined. The length of the CDR3 is 14 residues. Germline CDR1 is SGHVS and CDR2 is FQNEAQ. V was pared by 4 bases and J by 0 bases, with 10 bases between.